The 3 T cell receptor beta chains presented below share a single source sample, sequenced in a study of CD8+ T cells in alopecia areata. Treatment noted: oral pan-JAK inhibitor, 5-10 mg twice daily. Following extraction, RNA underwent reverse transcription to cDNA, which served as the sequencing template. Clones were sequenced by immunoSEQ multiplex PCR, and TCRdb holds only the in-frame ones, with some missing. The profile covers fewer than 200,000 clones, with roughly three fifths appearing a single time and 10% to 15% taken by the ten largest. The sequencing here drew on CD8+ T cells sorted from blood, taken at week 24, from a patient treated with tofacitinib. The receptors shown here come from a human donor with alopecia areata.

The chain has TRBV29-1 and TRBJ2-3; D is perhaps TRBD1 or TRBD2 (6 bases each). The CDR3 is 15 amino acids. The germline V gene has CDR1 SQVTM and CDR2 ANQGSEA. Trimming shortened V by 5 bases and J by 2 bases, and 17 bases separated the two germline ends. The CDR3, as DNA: TGCAGCGTTAGGGGGGAGGAGGGGCTCACAGATACGCAGTATTTT. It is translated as CSVRGEEGLTDTQYF.

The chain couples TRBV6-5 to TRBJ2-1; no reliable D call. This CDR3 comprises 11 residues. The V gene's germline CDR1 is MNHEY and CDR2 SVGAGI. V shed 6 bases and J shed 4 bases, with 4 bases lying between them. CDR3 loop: CASRGYNEQFF. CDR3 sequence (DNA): TGTGCCAGCAGGGGGTACAATGAGCAGTTCTTC.

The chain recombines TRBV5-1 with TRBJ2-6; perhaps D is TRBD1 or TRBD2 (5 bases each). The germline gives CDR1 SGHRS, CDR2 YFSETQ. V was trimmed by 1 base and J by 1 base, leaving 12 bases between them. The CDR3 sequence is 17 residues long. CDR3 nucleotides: TGCGCCAGCAGCTTGCGGGGCGTTCAGTCTGGGGCCAACGTCCTGACTTTC. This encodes CASSLRGVQSGANVLTF.